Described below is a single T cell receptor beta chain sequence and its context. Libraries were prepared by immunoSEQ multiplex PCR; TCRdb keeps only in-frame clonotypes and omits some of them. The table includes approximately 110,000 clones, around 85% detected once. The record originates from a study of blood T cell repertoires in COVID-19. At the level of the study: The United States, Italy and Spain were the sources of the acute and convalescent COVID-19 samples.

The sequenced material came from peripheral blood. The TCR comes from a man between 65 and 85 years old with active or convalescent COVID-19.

The CDR3: CASSAGTDYGYTF. The CDR3 DNA reads TGTGCCAGCAGTGCTGGGACAGACTATGGCTACACCTTC. J is TRBJ1-2 and V is TRBV25-1; TRBD1 matches 7 bases. Germline-derived CDR1 and CDR2 are MGHDK and SYGVNS. Germline trimming cut 4 bases from V and 3 bases from J; bases unmatched to any gene: 2. The CDR3 covers 13 residues.